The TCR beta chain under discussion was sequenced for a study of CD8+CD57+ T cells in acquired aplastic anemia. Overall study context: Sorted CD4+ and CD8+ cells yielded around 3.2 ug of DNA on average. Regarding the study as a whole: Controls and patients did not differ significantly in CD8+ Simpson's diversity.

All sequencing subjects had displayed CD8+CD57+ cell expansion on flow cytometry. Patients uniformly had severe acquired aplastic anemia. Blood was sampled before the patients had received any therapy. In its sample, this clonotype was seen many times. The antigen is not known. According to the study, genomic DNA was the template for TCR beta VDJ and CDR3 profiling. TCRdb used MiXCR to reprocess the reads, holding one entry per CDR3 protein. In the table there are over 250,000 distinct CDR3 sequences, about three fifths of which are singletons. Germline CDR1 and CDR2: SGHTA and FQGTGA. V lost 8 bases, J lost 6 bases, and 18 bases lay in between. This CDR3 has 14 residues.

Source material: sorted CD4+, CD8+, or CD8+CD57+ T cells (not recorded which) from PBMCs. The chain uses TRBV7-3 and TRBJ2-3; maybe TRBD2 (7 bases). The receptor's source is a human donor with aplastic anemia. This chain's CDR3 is CASGGGRLTDTQYF. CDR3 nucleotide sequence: TGTGCCAGCGGGGGCGGGAGATTAACGGATACGCAGTATTTT.